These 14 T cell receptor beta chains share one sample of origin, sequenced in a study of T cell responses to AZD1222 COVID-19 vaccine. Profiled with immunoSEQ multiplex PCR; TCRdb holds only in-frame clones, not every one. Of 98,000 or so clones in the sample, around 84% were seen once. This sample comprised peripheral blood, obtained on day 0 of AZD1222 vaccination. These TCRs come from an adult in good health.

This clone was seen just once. CDR3 in amino acids: CASSQGQINEQFF. The DNA for the CDR3 is TGTGCCAGCAGCCAAGGACAGATCAATGAGCAGTTCTTC. The chain is built from TRBV7-2 and TRBJ2-1, with D tentatively TRBD1 (6 bases). V shed 5 bases and J shed 6 bases, with 11 bases lying between them. Germline-derived CDR1 and CDR2 are SGHTA and FQGNSA. The CDR3 spans 13 residues.

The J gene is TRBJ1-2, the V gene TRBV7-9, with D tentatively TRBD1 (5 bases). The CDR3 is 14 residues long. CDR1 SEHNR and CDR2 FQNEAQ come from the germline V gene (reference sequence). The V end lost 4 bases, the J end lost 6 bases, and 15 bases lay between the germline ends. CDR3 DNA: TGTGCCAGCAGCTCGGCCCGGGACCTCAATGGCTACACCTTC. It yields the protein CASSSARDLNGYTF.

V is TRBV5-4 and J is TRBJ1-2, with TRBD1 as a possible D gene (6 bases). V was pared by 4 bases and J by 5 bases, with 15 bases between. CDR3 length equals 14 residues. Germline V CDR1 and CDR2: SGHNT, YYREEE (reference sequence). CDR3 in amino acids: CASSLRTGSYGYTF. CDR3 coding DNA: TGTGCCAGCAGCCTACGAACAGGGTCGTATGGCTACACCTTC. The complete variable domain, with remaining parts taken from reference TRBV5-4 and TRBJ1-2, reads ETGVTQSPTHLIKTRGQQVTLRCSSQSGHNTVSWYQQALGQGPQFIFQYYREEENGRGNFPPRFSGLQFPNYSSELNVNALELDDSALYLCASSLRTGSYGYTFGSGTRLTVV.

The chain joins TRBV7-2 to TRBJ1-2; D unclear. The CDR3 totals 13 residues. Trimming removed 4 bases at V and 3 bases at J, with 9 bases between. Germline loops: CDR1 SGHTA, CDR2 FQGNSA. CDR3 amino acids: CASSSYGYYGYTF. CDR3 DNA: TGTGCCAGCAGCTCCTATGGGTACTATGGCTACACCTTC.

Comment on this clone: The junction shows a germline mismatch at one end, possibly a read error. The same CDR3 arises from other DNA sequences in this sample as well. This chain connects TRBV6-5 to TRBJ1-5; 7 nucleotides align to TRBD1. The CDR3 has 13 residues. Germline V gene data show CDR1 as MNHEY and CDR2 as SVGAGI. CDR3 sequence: CASSRQGNQPQHF. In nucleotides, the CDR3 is TGTGCCAGCAGCCGACAGGGCAACCAGCCCCAGCATTTT.

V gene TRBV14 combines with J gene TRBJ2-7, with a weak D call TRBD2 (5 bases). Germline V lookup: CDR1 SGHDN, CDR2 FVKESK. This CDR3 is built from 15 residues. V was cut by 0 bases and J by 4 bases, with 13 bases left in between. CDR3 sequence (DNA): TGTGCCAGCAGCCAAGATAGGTGGCTAGCTTACGAGCAGTACTTC. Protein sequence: CASSQDRWLAYEQYF. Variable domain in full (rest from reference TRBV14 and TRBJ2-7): EAGVTQFPSHSVIEKGQTVTLRCDPISGHDNLYWYRRVMGKEIKFLLHFVKESKQDESGMPNNRFLAERTGGTYSTLKVQPAELEDSGVYFCASSQDRWLAYEQYFGPGTRLTVT.

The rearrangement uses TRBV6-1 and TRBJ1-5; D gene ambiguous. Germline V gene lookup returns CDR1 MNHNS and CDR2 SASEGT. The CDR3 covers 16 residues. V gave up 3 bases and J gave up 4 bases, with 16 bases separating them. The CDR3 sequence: CASSDRPVEVNQPQHF. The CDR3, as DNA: TGTGCCAGCAGTGACCGCCCAGTGGAGGTAAATCAGCCCCAGCATTTT.

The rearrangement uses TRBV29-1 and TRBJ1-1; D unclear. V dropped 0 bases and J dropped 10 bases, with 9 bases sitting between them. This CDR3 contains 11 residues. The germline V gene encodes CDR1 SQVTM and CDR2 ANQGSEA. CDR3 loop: CSVEDGRGAFF. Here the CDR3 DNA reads TGCAGCGTTGAAGACGGACGGGGAGCTTTCTTT.

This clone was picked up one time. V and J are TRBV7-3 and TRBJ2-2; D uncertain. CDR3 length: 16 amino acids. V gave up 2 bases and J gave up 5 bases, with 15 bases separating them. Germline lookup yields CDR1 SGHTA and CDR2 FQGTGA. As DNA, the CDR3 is TGTGCCAGCAGCTTATTAACACCCGGGTCAACCGGGGAGCTGTTTTTT. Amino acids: CASSLLTPGSTGELFF.

CDR3 protein: CASSIWRLSSGANVLTF. The CDR3 DNA sequence: TGTGCCAGTAGTATCTGGCGGCTGAGCTCTGGGGCCAACGTCCTGACTTTC. The V and J genes are TRBV19 and TRBJ2-6, with D uncertain. CDR3 length: 17 amino acids. Per the germline V gene, CDR1 is LNHDA and CDR2 is SQIVND (reference sequence). V was cut by 3 bases and J by 0 bases, with 12 bases left in between.

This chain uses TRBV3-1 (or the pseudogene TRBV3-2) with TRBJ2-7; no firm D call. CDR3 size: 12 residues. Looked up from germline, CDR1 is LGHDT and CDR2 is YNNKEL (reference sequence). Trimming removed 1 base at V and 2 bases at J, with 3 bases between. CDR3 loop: CASSQVTYEQYF. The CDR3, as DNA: TGTGCCAGCAGCCAAGTAACCTACGAGCAGTACTTC.

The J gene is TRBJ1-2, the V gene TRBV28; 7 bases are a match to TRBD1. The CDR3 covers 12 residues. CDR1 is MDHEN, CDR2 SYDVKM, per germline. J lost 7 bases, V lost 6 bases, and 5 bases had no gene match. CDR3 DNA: TGTGCCAGCAGCAGACAGGGCGGTGGCTACACCTTC. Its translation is CASSRQGGGYTF.

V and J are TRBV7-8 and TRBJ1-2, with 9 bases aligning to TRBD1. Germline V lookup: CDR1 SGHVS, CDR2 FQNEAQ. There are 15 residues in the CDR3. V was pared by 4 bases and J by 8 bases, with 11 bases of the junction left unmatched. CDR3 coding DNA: TGTGCCAGCAGCTCCCGTAACCGGGACAGGGCCGGCTACACCTTC. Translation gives CASSSRNRDRAGYTF.

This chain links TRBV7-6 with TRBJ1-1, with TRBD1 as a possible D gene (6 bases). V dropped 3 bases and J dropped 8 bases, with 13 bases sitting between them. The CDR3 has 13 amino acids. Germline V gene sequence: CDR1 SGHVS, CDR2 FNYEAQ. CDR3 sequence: CASSFTRGEEAFF. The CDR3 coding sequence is TGTGCCAGCAGCTTCACCAGGGGTGAAGAAGCTTTCTTT.